The source of this T cell receptor (beta chain) is a study of T cells expressing NK-cell markers. Study context: In sorted CD3+CD56+NKG2C+, CD3+CD56+NKG2C- and CD3+CD56-NKG2C+ T cells, TCR beta repertoires were obtained.

Germline assignment: CDR1 MNHNS and CDR2 SASEGT. The CDR3 sequence is 12 residues long. TCRdb re-analyzed the 5' RACE reads; it lists each CDR3 protein once, without DNA. The specimen's table records 300,000 to 450,000 distinct CDR3 sequences. The source is a man aged 18-69 years in good health. The V call is TRBV6-1, the J call TRBJ2-3. The sample taken for sequencing was blood T cells: a sorted CD56 or NKG2C T cell subset, CD4+ or CD8+ T cells, or bulk PBMC T cells (not recorded which). This CDR3 reads CASSTTTDTQYF.